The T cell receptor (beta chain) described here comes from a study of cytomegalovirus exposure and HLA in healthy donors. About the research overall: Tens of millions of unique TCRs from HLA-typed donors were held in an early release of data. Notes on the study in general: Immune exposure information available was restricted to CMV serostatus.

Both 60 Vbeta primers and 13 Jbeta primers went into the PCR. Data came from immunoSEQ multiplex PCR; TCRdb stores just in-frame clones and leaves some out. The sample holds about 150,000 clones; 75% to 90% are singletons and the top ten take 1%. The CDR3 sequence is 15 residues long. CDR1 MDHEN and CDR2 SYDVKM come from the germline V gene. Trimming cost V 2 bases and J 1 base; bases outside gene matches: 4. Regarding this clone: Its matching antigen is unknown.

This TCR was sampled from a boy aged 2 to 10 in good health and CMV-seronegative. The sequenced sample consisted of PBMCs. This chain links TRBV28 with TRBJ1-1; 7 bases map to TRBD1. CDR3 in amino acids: CASSLAGQTNTEAFF. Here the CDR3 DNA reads TGTGCCAGCAGTTTAGCGGGACAGACGAACACTGAAGCTTTCTTT.